Sequencing of this T cell receptor (beta chain) was carried out in a study of cytomegalovirus exposure and HLA in healthy donors. Regarding the study as a whole: According to a later analysis, most TCR beta chains associated with CMV appeared HLA-restricted.

On this clone: The antigen remains undetermined.

13 Jbeta primers and 60 Vbeta primers were used for the PCR. Clones were sequenced by immunoSEQ multiplex PCR, and TCRdb holds only the in-frame ones, with some missing. The table shows approximately 160,000 clones, with over 60% occurring only once. Trimming pared 4 bases from V and 0 bases from J, leaving 10 bases between. The CDR3 consists of 15 residues. Germline-derived CDR1 and CDR2 are SGHVS and FQNEAQ. This rearrangement joins TRBV7-8 to TRBJ1-5; D remains ambiguous. The receptor's source is a woman in her thirties in good health and CMV-seropositive. The sequenced sample consisted of PBMCs. In DNA, the CDR3 is TGTGCCAGCAGCTACAGTTGGCTTAGCAATCAGCCCCAGCATTTT. Protein sequence: CASSYSWLSNQPQHF.